This T cell receptor (beta chain) was documented in a study of cytomegalovirus exposure and HLA in healthy donors. Overall study findings and caveats: Reportedly, diagnosis of cytomegalovirus status by the classifier showed high specificity and sensitivity. The majority of TCR sequences were rare, yet some public TCRs appeared in many donors.

Trimming left V 5 bases short and J 4 bases short, with 11 bases between. The V gene's germline CDR1 is SEHNR and CDR2 FQNEAQ (reference sequence). The CDR3 length is 13 residues. Note on this clone: Antigen: not known.

Clones were read by immunoSEQ multiplex PCR, and TCRdb kept only the in-frame ones, dropping some. The data hold about 160,000 clones, with about 88% observed a single time. The receptor was isolated from a woman aged 18-29 years in good health and CMV-seronegative. Input material: PBMCs. The chain recombines TRBV7-9 with TRBJ1-1; D is unclear. CDR3 amino acids: CASSVTFSTEAFF. The CDR3 nucleotides are TGTGCCAGCAGCGTAACTTTTAGCACTGAAGCTTTCTTT.